The 21 T cell receptor beta chains below come from one sample, sequenced in a study of early T cells in non-severe SARS-CoV-2 infection. TCRdb re-derived calls from the 5' RACE reads in MiXCR, one entry per CDR3 protein. The top ten clones hold about 0.59% of a sample with 85,000 to 95,000 distinct CDR3 sequences, roughly 15% of them seen once. The source material was whole blood. The receptors here all came from an adult who was a healthcare worker with PCR-confirmed SARS-CoV-2 infection or an uninfected control (not recorded which).

This clonotype was picked up a small number of times. J is TRBJ2-3 and V is TRBV9; the match to TRBD2 covers 13 bases. Losses at the gene ends were 4 bases for V and 2 bases for J; bases not matched to a gene: 4. CDR3 length equals 16 residues. The germline V gene has CDR1 SGDLS and CDR2 YYNGEE. The CDR3 reads CASSRTSGGSTDTQYF. The CDR3 DNA is TGTGCCAGCAGCAGGACTAGCGGGGGTTCCACAGATACGCAGTATTTT.

The V gene is TRBV27, the J gene TRBJ1-2, with D possibly being TRBD1 (6 bases). V shed 7 bases and J shed 6 bases, with 9 bases lying between them. This CDR3 has 11 residues. Germline V gives CDR1 MNHEY, CDR2 SMNVEV (reference sequence). In nucleotides, the CDR3 is TGTGCCAGCAACGGGGGGCATGGCTACACCTTC. It specifies CASNGGHGYTF.

This clonotype was detected many times. The gene calls are TRBV7-9 and TRBJ1-6; perhaps TRBD1 as D (5 bases). V shed 5 bases and J shed 7 bases, with 15 bases lying between them. CDR1 is SEHNR and CDR2 is FQNEAQ in the germline V gene (reference sequence). The CDR3 totals 15 residues. CDR3 loop: CASSRGTDQNSPLHF. The CDR3, as DNA: TGTGCCAGCAGCCGGGGGACGGACCAGAATTCACCCCTCCACTTT.

This chain uses TRBV12-3 or TRBV12-4 with TRBJ2-4, with TRBD2 identical over 7 bases. The CDR3 loop spans 17 amino acids. With 5 bases clipped from V and 0 bases from J, the junction kept 10 bases outside the gene matches. The CDR3 nucleotides read TGTGCCAGCAGTGGTACCTTGGGGACTATAGCCAAAAACATTCAGTACTTC. It yields the protein CASSGTLGTIAKNIQYF.

V and J are TRBV15 and TRBJ2-1, with no clear D. The germline V gene encodes CDR1 LNHNV and CDR2 YYDKDF (reference sequence). The V gene lost 0 bases and the J gene lost 10 bases, with 7 bases spanning the gap. There are 12 residues in the CDR3. CDR3 protein: CATSRDREEQFF. CDR3 nucleotide sequence: TGTGCCACCAGCAGAGATCGCGAGGAGCAGTTCTTC.

This clonotype has only a few counts. The gene calls are TRBV5-1 and TRBJ2-1; D gene uncertain. Germline V gene lookup returns CDR1 SGHRS and CDR2 YFSETQ. Trimming left V 0 bases short and J 6 bases short, with 13 bases between. This CDR3 is built from 15 residues. The CDR3 coding sequence is TGCGCCAGCAGCTTGGCTCTGGGCGATGGCAATGAGCAGTTCTTC. Residues: CASSLALGDGNEQFF. Full variable domain (missing parts from reference TRBV5-1 and TRBJ2-1): KAGVTQTPRYLIKTRGQQVTLSCSPISGHRSVSWYQQTPGQGLQFLFEYFSETQRNKGNFPGRFSGRQFSNSRSEMNVSTLELGDSALYLCASSLALGDGNEQFFGPGTRLTVL.

This clonotype has a count of ten or more. The genes are TRBV3-1 and TRBJ1-1; D is unresolved. This CDR3 region has 14 residues. Germline CDR1 is LGHDT and CDR2 is YNNKEL (reference sequence). Trimming shortened V by 6 bases and J by 1 base, and 12 bases separated the two germline ends. The DNA for the CDR3 is TGTGCCAGCAGTCCGGACCGGACGAACACTGAAGCTTTCTTT. This sequence encodes CASSPDRTNTEAFF. Complete variable domain (other parts from reference TRBV3-1 and TRBJ1-1): DTAVSQTPKYLVTQMGNDKSIKCEQNLGHDTMYWYKQDSKKFLKIMFSYNNKELIINETVPNRFSPKSPDKAHLNLHINSLELGDSAVYFCASSPDRTNTEAFFGQGTRLTVV.

This clonotype was found a few times. The chain links TRBV2 to TRBJ1-5; maybe TRBD1 (5 bases). Trimming pared 7 bases from V and 1 base from J, leaving 14 bases between. This CDR3 has 15 amino acids. Germline V lookup: CDR1 SNHLY, CDR2 FYNNEI. The CDR3, as DNA: TGTGCCAGCACCCGAGGGAGACAGAGCAATCAGCCCCAGCATTTT. It codes for CASTRGRQSNQPQHF.

In this sample, this clonotype turned up a few times. The chain couples TRBV7-2 to TRBJ1-2, with TRBD1 matching 10 bases. The trim removed 5 bases at V and 0 bases at J, leaving 6 bases unmatched. From germline, CDR1 is SGHTA and CDR2 FQGNSA. This CDR3 is 16 amino acids long. The CDR3 here is CASSQDRGKSNYGYTF. CDR3 DNA: TGTGCCAGCAGCCAGGACAGGGGGAAGTCTAACTATGGCTACACCTTC.

This chain links TRBV2 with TRBJ2-2, with a possible D match to TRBD1 (6 bases). The CDR3 is made up of 14 amino acids. Trimming left V 6 bases short and J 6 bases short, with 14 bases between. Germline assignment: CDR1 SNHLY and CDR2 FYNNEI. The CDR3 coding sequence is TGTGCCAGCAGCCAAACAGGGTTTCCCGGGGAGCTGTTTTTT. Protein sequence: CASSQTGFPGELFF.

This clonotype was found a few times. The chain couples TRBV30 to TRBJ2-3, with 7 bases identical to TRBD2. J was trimmed by 3 bases and V by 5 bases; bases with no gene match: 2. The CDR3 runs 12 residues. The V gene's germline CDR1 is GTSNPN and CDR2 SVGIG (reference sequence). The CDR3 protein is CAWYGGTDTQYF. CDR3 nucleotide sequence: TGTGCCTGGTACGGGGGGACAGATACGCAGTATTTT.

The J gene is TRBJ1-1, the V gene TRBV2; no reliable D call. V was cut by 0 bases and J by 4 bases, with 9 bases left in between. CDR3 length: 14 residues. CDR1 SNHLY and CDR2 FYNNEI come from the germline V gene. The DNA of the CDR3 is TGTGCCAGCAGTGAAGCGGCCCTTTTCACTGAAGCTTTCTTT. The encoded protein is CASSEAALFTEAFF.

This clonotype was recorded at least ten times. The J gene is TRBJ2-5, the V gene TRBV29-1; TRBD1 is a possible D gene (5 bases). Trimming removed 2 bases at V and 5 bases at J, with 12 bases between. The CDR3 length is 13 residues. From germline, CDR1 is SQVTM and CDR2 ANQGSEA. CDR3 coding DNA: TGCAGCGTTGAACTACAGGTCTGGGAGACCCAGTACTTC. Its translation: CSVELQVWETQYF.

This clonotype has more than one count but fewer than ten. This chain joins TRBV6-1 and TRBJ1-2; D gene unclear. This CDR3 comprises 14 residues. Germline CDR1 MNHNS, CDR2 SASEGT. V was shortened by 0 bases and J by 4 bases, with 9 bases between the two germline ends. CDR3 residues: CASSEAGVTYGYTF. The CDR3 coding sequence is TGTGCCAGCAGTGAAGCTGGAGTGACCTATGGCTACACCTTC.

This chain uses TRBV19 with TRBJ2-3, with D tentatively TRBD1 (5 bases). V was clipped by 5 bases and J by 4 bases, with 10 bases between them. CDR1 is LNHDA, CDR2 SQIVND, per germline (reference sequence). The CDR3 has 13 residues. The CDR3 DNA reads as TGTGCCAGTAGTGCATCAGGGCCAGATACGCAGTATTTT. Protein: CASSASGPDTQYF.

There are a few counts of this clonotype. The chain is built from TRBV7-2 and TRBJ2-2, with 9 bases matching TRBD2. CDR3 length: 14 amino acids. V gave up 5 bases and J gave up 7 bases; unmatched junction bases: 5. Germline CDR1 SGHTA, CDR2 FQGNSA. The CDR3 nucleotides are TGTGCCAGCAGCCCTGGGACTAGCAGCGGGGAGCTGTTTTTT. It translates to CASSPGTSSGELFF.

The chain joins TRBV24-1 to TRBJ2-5; D is undetermined. The CDR3 runs 13 residues. V was clipped by 6 bases and J by 5 bases, with 12 bases between them. The germline gives CDR1 KGHDR, CDR2 SFDVKD. CDR3 amino acids: CATSNGRKETQYF. The CDR3 DNA sequence: TGTGCCACCAGTAACGGTAGGAAGGAGACCCAGTACTTC.

This clonotype has just a few counts. The chain is built from TRBV15 and TRBJ1-3; D gene unclear. The CDR3 extends over 12 amino acids. The V end was cut by 7 bases, the J end by 2 bases, with 6 bases between. Germline V gives CDR1 LNHNV, CDR2 YYDKDF (reference sequence). The CDR3 DNA reads as TGTGCCACCACCATCACTGGAAACACCATATATTTT. Its translation is CATTITGNTIYF.

The chain uses TRBV4-1 and TRBJ2-1; possibly TRBD1 for D (6 bases). Germline CDR1 and CDR2: MGHRA and YSYEKL. The length of the CDR3 is 15 residues. V dropped 0 bases and J dropped 3 bases, with 9 bases sitting between them. The CDR3 region is CASSQDWGRYNEQFF. Here the CDR3 DNA reads TGCGCCAGCAGCCAAGATTGGGGGCGCTACAATGAGCAGTTCTTC.

This clonotype was seen a few times. The V call is TRBV3-1, the J call TRBJ1-1; D is possibly TRBD1 (5 bases). Germline V lookup: CDR1 LGHDT, CDR2 YNNKEL (reference sequence). V gave up 6 bases and J gave up 1 base, with 12 bases separating them. This CDR3 has 14 amino acids. The CDR3 sequence: CASSYRLPNTEAFF. For the CDR3, the DNA is TGTGCCAGCAGTTACAGGTTACCGAACACTGAAGCTTTCTTT.

This clonotype was counted at least ten times. The rearrangement links TRBV10-3 to TRBJ1-4; D not resolved. The CDR3 covers 13 residues. The germline V and J ends were trimmed by 6 bases and 0 bases, with 5 bases remaining between them. Germline CDR1 ENHRY, CDR2 SYGVKD. CDR3 sequence reads: CAIRDATNEKLFF. The CDR3 DNA reads TGTGCCATCAGAGACGCAACTAATGAAAAACTGTTTTTT.